This entry describes one T cell receptor (beta chain). This clonotype was detected a few times. Its specific antigen is unknown. Qualities for individual bases were not recorded, and no much larger clone is one base off. The approximately 39 donors, aged about 6 to 95 years, were systemically healthy Caucasian individuals from Russia. Roughly 11 milliliters of peripheral blood were drawn from each donor into EDTA-treated Vacutainer tubes. Ficoll-Paque density-gradient centrifugation was used to isolate PBMCs, with at least 6.5 million per sample. Trizol reagent was used to extract total RNA from the PBMCs, yielding at least 6 micrograms per sample. Naive CD45RAhigh/CD27high T cell percentages were measured by flow cytometry on a PBMC aliquot from every donor. This sample stems from a study of blood T cells in healthy people across ages (dated by TCRdb to between 2015 and 2017). At the level of the whole study: Template switching captured roughly one uniquely barcoded TCR beta cDNA molecule per two T cells in model experiments. Using the same blood draw, the study looked at two additional independent replicas of 1 million unique cDNA reads for two donors, one aged 18 to 30 and the other aged 80 or older. To avoid experimental bias, donors of different ages were spread randomly across the sequencing lanes. The donors were split into four age groups: young (average about 15 years), middle-aged (about 40), aged (more than 55) and long-lived (roughly 80). The study measured age-related changes in TCR beta repertoire diversity using deep sequencing normalized with unique cDNA molecular identifiers.

The research as a whole found: Bulk unsorted PBMC profiling prevented conclusive comparison of naive and antigen-experienced compartments. A strong correlation was found between observed TCR beta diversity and the percentage of naive T cells measured by flow cytometry. As age increased, observed TCR beta diversity per million T cells dropped in a roughly linear way, and a significant reduction was already evident by age 40. Compared with the aged group, the long-lived group had more naive CD4+ T cells, fewer expanded clones and increased TCR diversity, suggesting age selection. Estimates of total diversity based on one million sequenced T cells were considered lower bounds and underestimates. Because donor CMV infection status was unknown, age-related changes in expanded clonotypes were potentially confounded.

The CDR3 sequence holds 15 residues, the cysteine and phenylalanine included. Only the CDR3 portion is preserved as DNA: 45 bases, with reading frame beginning at the first base. Relative to germline, V is 0 bases shorter and J is 0 bases shorter, with 12 bases between their ends. The germline V gene (reference sequence) provides CDR1 DFQATT and CDR2 SNEGSKA. Library method: 5' RACE. Sequencing was performed on an Illumina HiSeq 2500. The second PCR ran for about 6 to 11 cycles and used a J-beta primer mix along with a sample-barcoded 5' primer. A template-switch 5' adaptor carrying 12 random nucleotides introduced a unique molecular identifier onto each TCR beta cDNA molecule. Each sample yielded at least 3 million CDR3-containing paired-end reads. First-strand cDNA was synthesized from all RNA with the Mint cDNA synthesis kit, primed by a TRBC-specific oligonucleotide. After uracil-DNA glycosylase treatment, a first 18-cycle PCR used universal primers M1SS and BC2_uni_R on all cDNA. In the authors' own workflow: For normalization, 1 million high-quality reads were randomly selected from each sample, with every read carrying a distinct molecular identifier. Reads sharing molecular identifiers were discarded rather than binned into consensus sequences. CDR3 identification, clonotype clustering and error correction used MiTCR with a Q25 quality threshold and the strictest error-elimination algorithm. A nonparametric unseen species model using Euler transformation provided a lower-bound estimate of total TCR beta diversity. The public reads were quality trimmed at Q25 with fastp and then assembled into clones with MiXCR by TCRdb, keeping productive beta chains. CDR3 protein duplicates are merged, each entry listing the most common genes and DNA. None of the V and J calls come from the authors' own analysis; TCRdb made them. A total of about 780,000 distinct CDR3 sequences appear in this sample, roughly 46% of them only once. The top ten hold about a sixth of the sample.

The V gene is TRBV20-1 and the J gene is TRBJ2-7, with the identity of the D gene unclear. The sequence derives from a man at least 80 years old in good health. The sequencing input was blood. CDR3 reads: CSARDLTKSSYEQYF. Read as DNA, the sequence is TGCAGTGCTAGAGACCTGACAAAATCCTCCTACGAGCAGTACTTC.